The 2 T cell receptor beta chains listed next were all sequenced from one sample in a study of T cell repertoires in cytomegalovirus infection. TCRdb reprocessed the reads via MiXCR and lists one record per CDR3 protein. The table has some 900,000 distinct CDR3 sequences, over 25% seen once. For these TCRs, the target antigens are not known. The sequenced sample was cultured CD8+ T cells from PBMCs, obtained from culture after CMV antigen stimulation. The receptors here all came from a human donor in good health (CMV status not recorded). Some clones in this sample may be carry-over from other donors' samples.

The chain recombines TRBV18 with TRBJ2-1; no firm D call. The CDR3 spans 14 residues. Germline lookup yields CDR1 KGHSH and CDR2 LQKENI. V was cut by 3 bases and J by 7 bases, with 13 bases left in between. CDR3 DNA: TGTGCCAGCTCACCTGAGTGGCTCCAAAATGAGCAGTTCTTC. Protein sequence: CASSPEWLQNEQFF.

This clonotype came up a few times. The CDR3 nucleotides are TGTGCCAGCAGCTTAGCGGGGCGGAACTATGGCTACACCTTC. This gives the protein CASSLAGRNYGYTF. The chain recombines TRBV7-8 with TRBJ1-2; D is perhaps TRBD1 (5 bases). Germline loops: CDR1 SGHVS, CDR2 FQNEAQ. The CDR3 loop spans 14 amino acids. The V gene lost 0 bases and the J gene lost 2 bases, with 7 bases spanning the gap.